These 4 T cell receptor beta chains were all obtained from the same sample, sequenced in a study of siplizumab effects on memory and regulatory T cells. Clones were sequenced by immunoSEQ multiplex PCR, and TCRdb holds only the in-frame ones, with some missing. The sample records more than 85,000 clones, roughly 94% being singletons. What was sequenced was Tregs sorted from blood. These receptors came from a human donor in good health.

The J gene is TRBJ1-3, the V gene TRBV19; TRBD1 agrees at 7 bases. Trimming removed 6 bases from V and 5 bases from J; junction bases left unmatched: 10. The CDR3 loop spans 15 amino acids. The germline V gene has CDR1 LNHDA and CDR2 SQIVND (reference sequence). CDR3: CASSHEGAARNTIYF. The CDR3 DNA reads TGTGCCAGTAGCCATGAGGGGGCAGCCAGAAACACCATATATTTT.

The rearrangement links TRBV27 to TRBJ1-1; the D is unclear. Germline CDR1 reads MNHEY; CDR2 reads SMNVEV (reference sequence). V shed 4 bases and J shed 1 base, with 13 bases lying between them. The CDR3 runs to 15 residues. CDR3 bases: TGTGCCAGCAGTTCGCCAAAACGAAGGAACACTGAAGCTTTCTTT. This translates into CASSSPKRRNTEAFF.

The CDR3, as DNA: TGTGCCAGCAGCACCCGAGACCACACCGGGGAGCTGTTTTTT. It is translated as CASSTRDHTGELFF. The chain recombines TRBV7-2 with TRBJ2-2; no definite D call. The CDR3 totals 14 residues. The V end was cut by 5 bases, the J end by 3 bases, with 10 bases between. CDR1 is SGHTA and CDR2 is FQGNSA in the germline V gene.

V and J are TRBV15 and TRBJ1-2; D is undetermined. CDR3 length equals 14 residues. Per germline, CDR1 LNHNV and CDR2 YYDKDF (reference sequence). Trimming cost V 2 bases and J 2 bases, with 9 bases left between them. The CDR3: CATSRSDWNYGYTF. In DNA form, the CDR3 reads TGTGCCACCAGCAGATCTGACTGGAACTATGGCTACACCTTC.